A selection of T cell receptor beta chains follows, all from one sample in a study of beta chain features in type 1 diabetes. This table comes from immunoSEQ multiplex PCR, and its TCRdb copy is limited to in-frame clones, with some not included. The sample has over 120,000 clones; less than 11% are singletons. The specimen sequenced was naive CD4+ T cells from blood. These receptors were obtained from a man between 18 and 35 years old in good health. The CDR3 runs from the conserved cysteine through the conserved F or W. A D gene is named only where the DNA matches it firmly. Where a row states a size, it is once, few, many or the class of an expanded clone; other rows omit it.

abundance	v_gene	j_gene	d_gene	CDR3nt	CDR3aa
NA	TRBV7-9	TRBJ2-7	NA	TGTGCCAGCAGCCTAACCCCCCCGAAACGGTACGAGCAGTACTTC	CASSLTPPKRYEQYF
few	TRBV10-2	TRBJ2-3	TRBD2	TGCGCCGGCTCCAAGACTAGCGGGGCGACAGATACGCAGTATTTT	CAGSKTSGATDTQYF
NA	TRBV4-3	TRBJ2-1	TRBD2	TGCGCCAGCAGCTCATCACGGGGGGGCACCTCCTACAATGAGCAGTTCTTC	CASSSSRGGTSYNEQFF
few	TRBV6-5	TRBJ1-2	TRBD1	TGTGCCAGCAGGGGGACAGGGTATAACTATGGCTACACCTTC	CASRGTGYNYGYTF
NA	TRBV4-3	TRBJ1-5	TRBD1	TGCGCCAGCAGCCCCGGACAGGGGAACCGGCCCCAGCATTTT	CASSPGQGNRPQHF
few	TRBV6-6	TRBJ1-2	NA	TGTGCCAGCAGTTCGTCCAGCTATGGCTACACCTTC	CASSSSSYGYTF
many	TRBV18	TRBJ2-1	NA	TGTGCCAGCTCACCCGGACAGTATCGGACGCGAAACAATGAGCAGTTCTTC	CASSPGQYRTRNNEQFF
many	TRBV4-3	TRBJ1-6	TRBD1	TGCGCCAGCAGCCAAGATTGGGACAGGGAATCACCCCTCCACTTT	CASSQDWDRESPLHF
NA	TRBV5-1	TRBJ2-7	TRBD1	TGCGCCAGCAGCTTGGAGGGGGCGGTCTACGAGCAGTACTTC	CASSLEGAVYEQYF
NA	TRBV6-5	TRBJ1-2	TRBD1	TGTGCCAGCAGAACCCCGGGACAGGGGAGCTATGGCTACACCTTC	CASRTPGQGSYGYTF
NA	TRBV4-2	TRBJ2-2	TRBD2	TGTGCCAGCAGCCAAGATCTGACTAGCGGGGCCGGGGAGCTGTTTTTT	CASSQDLTSGAGELFF
NA	TRBV5-1	TRBJ1-5	NA	TGCGCCAGCAGCTCGGGGGGCGGTCAGCCCCAGCATTTT	CASSSGGGQPQHF
few	TRBV18	TRBJ1-1	NA	TGTGCCAGCTCACCTGGCGTGGACAGAATTGTAGAAGCTTTCTTT	CASSPGVDRIVEAFF
NA	TRBV6-5	TRBJ2-7	NA	TGTGCCAGCAGTTACTCGGGGCAGGGGTCCTACGAGCAGTACTTC	CASSYSGQGSYEQYF
many	TRBV4-1	TRBJ1-1	NA	TGCGCCAGCAGCTCCGACTCCCGAGTGAACACTGAAGCTTTCTTT	CASSSDSRVNTEAFF
few	TRBV4-2	TRBJ2-7	NA	TGTGCCAGCAGCCAGGGACCGGGACAAGGGTCCTACGAGCAGTACTTC	CASSQGPGQGSYEQYF
NA	TRBV6-1	TRBJ2-1	TRBD1	TGTGCCAGCAGTGACACAGGGGTTACGAATGAGCAGTTCTTC	CASSDTGVTNEQFF
NA	TRBV5-1	TRBJ2-5	TRBD2	TGCGCCAGCAGCTTTCGGGGTAGCGGGGGGACCCAAGAGACCCAGTACTTC	CASSFRGSGGTQETQYF
few	TRBV5-1	TRBJ2-3	NA	TGCGCCAGCAGCGCGCGGACTAGCACAGATACGCAGTATTTT	CASSARTSTDTQYF
many	TRBV4-2	TRBJ1-6	NA	TGTGCCAGCAGCCAAATCGACAGACAAGGGTCTCCCCTCCACTTT	CASSQIDRQGSPLHF
few	TRBV5-1	TRBJ2-5	TRBD1	TGCGCCAGCAGGTTAGGACAGGGGTCACAAGAGACCCAGTACTTC	CASRLGQGSQETQYF
few	TRBV28	TRBJ2-7	TRBD1	TGTGCCAGCAGTCCCGGGACAGACTACGAGCAGTACTTC	CASSPGTDYEQYF
few	TRBV5-1	TRBJ2-5	TRBD2	TGCGCCAGCAGCGGACTAGCGGGGGGCCCAGAGACCCAGTACTTC	CASSGLAGGPETQYF
few	TRBV7-2	TRBJ2-5	NA	TGTGCCAGCAGCGTTAACCGGGGTTACCAAGAGACCCAGTACTTC	CASSVNRGYQETQYF
few	TRBV2	TRBJ2-7	TRBD1	TGTGCCACCAGTTTAGGGACAGGGATGCGGCAGTACTTC	CATSLGTGMRQYF
few	TRBV5-1	TRBJ2-3	NA	TGCGCCAGCAGCTCGGGAACACTAGCAGATACGCAGTATTTT	CASSSGTLADTQYF
many	TRBV29-1	TRBJ2-4	NA	TGCAGCGTCAAGGCGCAGGGTACCATTCAGTACTTC	CSVKAQGTIQYF
NA	TRBV18	TRBJ1-5	NA	TGTGCCAGCTCACCGCTACAGGGTCGCAATCAGCCCCAGCATTTT	CASSPLQGRNQPQHF